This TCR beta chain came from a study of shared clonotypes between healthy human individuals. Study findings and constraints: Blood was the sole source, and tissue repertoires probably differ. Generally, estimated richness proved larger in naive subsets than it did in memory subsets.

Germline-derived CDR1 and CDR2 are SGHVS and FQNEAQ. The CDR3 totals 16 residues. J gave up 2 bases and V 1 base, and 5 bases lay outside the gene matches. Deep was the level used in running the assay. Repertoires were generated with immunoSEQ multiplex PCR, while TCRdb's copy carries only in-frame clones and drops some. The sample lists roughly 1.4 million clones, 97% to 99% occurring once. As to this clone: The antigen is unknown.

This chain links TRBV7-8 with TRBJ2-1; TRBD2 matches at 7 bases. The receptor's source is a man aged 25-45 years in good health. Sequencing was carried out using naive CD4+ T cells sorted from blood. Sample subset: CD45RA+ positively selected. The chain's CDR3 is CASSLGAGSAYNEQFF. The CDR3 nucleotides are TGTGCCAGCAGCTTAGGAGCGGGATCCGCCTACAATGAGCAGTTCTTC.